The entry below describes one T cell receptor (beta chain). The data were obtained in a study of blood T cell repertoires in COVID-19. Study-wide background: Whether acute or convalescent, the COVID-19 samples came from the United States, Italy and Spain.

The CDR3 spans 16 residues. Germline CDR1 and CDR2: MDHEN and SYDVKM. With 1 base removed from V and 4 bases from J, the gap between germline ends came to 14 bases. Study members were between roughly 18 and 100 years old and lived in around 24 US regions. Participants' reported clinical history set cohort assignment. Shortly before study entry, within 2 weeks, exposed participants had met a COVID-19 case. Here immunoSEQ multiplex PCR was the method, and the copy in TCRdb shows in-frame clones only, minus some. This table has 250,000 to 300,000 clones, approximately 81% appearing once. The rearrangement links TRBV28 to TRBJ1-5, with D possibly being TRBD1 (5 bases). Material: PBMCs or T cells enriched from blood (not recorded which). The TCR comes from a woman aged 45-60 years who had been exposed to COVID-19. CDR3: CASSLYRTKLNQPQHF. In DNA form, the CDR3 reads TGTGCCAGCAGTTTATATCGGACAAAACTAAATCAGCCCCAGCATTTT.